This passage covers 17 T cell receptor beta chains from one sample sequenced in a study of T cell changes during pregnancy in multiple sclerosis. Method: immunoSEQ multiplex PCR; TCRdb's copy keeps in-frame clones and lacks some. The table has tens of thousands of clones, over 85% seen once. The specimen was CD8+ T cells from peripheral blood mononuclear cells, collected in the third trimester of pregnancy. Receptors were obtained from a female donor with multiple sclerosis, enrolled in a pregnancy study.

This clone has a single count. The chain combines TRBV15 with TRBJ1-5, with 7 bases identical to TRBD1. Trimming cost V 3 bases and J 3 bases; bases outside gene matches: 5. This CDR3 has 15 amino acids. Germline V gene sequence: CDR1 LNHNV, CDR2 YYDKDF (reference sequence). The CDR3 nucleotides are TGTGCCACCAGCAGTGACAGGGACCTCAATCAGCCCCAGCATTTT. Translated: CATSSDRDLNQPQHF.

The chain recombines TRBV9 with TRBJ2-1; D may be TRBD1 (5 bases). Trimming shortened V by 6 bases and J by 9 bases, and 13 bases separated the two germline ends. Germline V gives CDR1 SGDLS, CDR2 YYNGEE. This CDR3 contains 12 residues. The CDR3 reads CASTGLSGEQFF. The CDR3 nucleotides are TGTGCCAGCACAGGGTTATCGGGTGAGCAGTTCTTC.

CDR3: CASSTWTDPNTEAFF. The CDR3 DNA reads as TGTGCCAGCAGCACGTGGACAGACCCCAACACTGAAGCTTTCTTT. This chain uses TRBV11-2 with TRBJ1-1, with D possibly being TRBD1 (6 bases). Trimming shortened V by 5 bases and J by 2 bases, and 15 bases separated the two germline ends. This CDR3 comprises 15 residues. CDR1 is SGHAT, CDR2 FQNNGV, per germline.

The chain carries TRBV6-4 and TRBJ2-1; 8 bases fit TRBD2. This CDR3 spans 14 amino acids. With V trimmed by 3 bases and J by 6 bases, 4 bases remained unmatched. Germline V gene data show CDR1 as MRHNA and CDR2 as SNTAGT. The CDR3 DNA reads TGTGCCAGCAGTGATTCGCGGGGGGCCAATGAGCAGTTCTTC. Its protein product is CASSDSRGANEQFF.

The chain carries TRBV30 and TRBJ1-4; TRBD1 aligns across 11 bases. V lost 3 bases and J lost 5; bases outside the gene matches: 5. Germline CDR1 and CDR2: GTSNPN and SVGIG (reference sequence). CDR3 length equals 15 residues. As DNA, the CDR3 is TGTGCCTGGAGGCGGAGGGACAGGGGGAATGAAAAACTGTTTTTT. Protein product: CAWRRRDRGNEKLFF.

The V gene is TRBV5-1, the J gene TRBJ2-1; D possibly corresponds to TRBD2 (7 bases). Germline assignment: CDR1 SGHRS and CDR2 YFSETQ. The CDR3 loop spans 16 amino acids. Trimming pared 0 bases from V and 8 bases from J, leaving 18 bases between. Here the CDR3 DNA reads TGCGCCAGCAGCTTGGAGGGGGGGAGGGCCAGGGATGAGCAGTTCTTC. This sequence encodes CASSLEGGRARDEQFF.

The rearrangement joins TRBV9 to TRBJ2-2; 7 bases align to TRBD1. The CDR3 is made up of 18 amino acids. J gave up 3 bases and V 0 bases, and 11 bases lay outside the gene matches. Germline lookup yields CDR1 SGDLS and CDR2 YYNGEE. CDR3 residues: CASSVDSQGVRDTGELFF. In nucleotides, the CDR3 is TGTGCCAGCAGCGTAGACTCTCAGGGGGTACGGGACACCGGGGAGCTGTTTTTT.

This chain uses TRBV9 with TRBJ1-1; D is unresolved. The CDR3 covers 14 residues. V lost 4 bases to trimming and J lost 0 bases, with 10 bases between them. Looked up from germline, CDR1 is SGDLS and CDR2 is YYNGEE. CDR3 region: CASSPAGMNTEAFF. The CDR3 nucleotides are TGTGCCAGCAGCCCAGCGGGAATGAACACTGAAGCTTTCTTT.

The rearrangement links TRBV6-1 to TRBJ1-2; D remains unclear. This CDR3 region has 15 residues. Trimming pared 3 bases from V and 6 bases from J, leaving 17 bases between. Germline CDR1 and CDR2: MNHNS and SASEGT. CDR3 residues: CASSEEVLMTNGYTF. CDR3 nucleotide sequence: TGTGCCAGCAGTGAGGAGGTCCTGATGACAAATGGCTACACCTTC.

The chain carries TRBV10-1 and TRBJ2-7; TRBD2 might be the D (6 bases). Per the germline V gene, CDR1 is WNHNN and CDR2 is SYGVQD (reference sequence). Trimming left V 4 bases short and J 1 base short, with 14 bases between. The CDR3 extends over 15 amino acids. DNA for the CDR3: TGCGCCAGCAGTGGTTGGGGACTGACATCCTACGAGCAGTACTTC. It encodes CASSGWGLTSYEQYF.

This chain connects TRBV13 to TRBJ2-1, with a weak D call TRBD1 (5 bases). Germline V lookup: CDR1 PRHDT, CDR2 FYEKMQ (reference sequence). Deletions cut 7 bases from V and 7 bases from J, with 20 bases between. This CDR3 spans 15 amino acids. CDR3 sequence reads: CASIHFREGLNEQFF. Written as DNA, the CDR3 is TGTGCCAGCATCCACTTCAGGGAAGGGCTTAATGAGCAGTTCTTC.

CDR3 sequence reads: CASSLGHSTSGNTIYF. The CDR3 region has the DNA TGTGCCAGCAGCTTGGGGCACAGCACCTCTGGAAACACCATATATTTT. The rearrangement links TRBV5-8 to TRBJ1-3; no clear D gene. Germline V gene lookup returns CDR1 SGHTS and CDR2 YDEGEE. Trimming removed 0 bases at V and 0 bases at J, with 10 bases between. This CDR3 is 16 amino acids long.

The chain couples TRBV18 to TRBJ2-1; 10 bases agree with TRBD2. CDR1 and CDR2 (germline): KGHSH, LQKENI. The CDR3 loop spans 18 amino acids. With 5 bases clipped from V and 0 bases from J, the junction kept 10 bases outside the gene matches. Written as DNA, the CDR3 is TGTGCCAGCTCAATCACTAGCGGGGTCGAGAGCTCCTACAATGAGCAGTTCTTC. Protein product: CASSITSGVESSYNEQFF.

The CDR3 loop reads CASSAPVGLAGTTDTQYF. CDR3 nucleotides: TGTGCCAGCAGCGCCCCCGTTGGACTAGCGGGGACCACAGATACGCAGTATTTT. The genes are TRBV9 and TRBJ2-3; TRBD2 matches at 12 bases. V shed 3 bases and J 2 bases; nucleotides not matched to a gene: 10. The germline V gene has CDR1 SGDLS and CDR2 YYNGEE. The CDR3 has 18 residues.

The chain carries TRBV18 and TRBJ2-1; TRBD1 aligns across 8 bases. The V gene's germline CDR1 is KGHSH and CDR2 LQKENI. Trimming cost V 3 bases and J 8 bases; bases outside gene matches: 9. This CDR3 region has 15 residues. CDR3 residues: CASSPRAQGVDEQFF. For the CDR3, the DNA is TGTGCCAGCTCACCGCGGGCACAGGGGGTCGATGAGCAGTTCTTC.

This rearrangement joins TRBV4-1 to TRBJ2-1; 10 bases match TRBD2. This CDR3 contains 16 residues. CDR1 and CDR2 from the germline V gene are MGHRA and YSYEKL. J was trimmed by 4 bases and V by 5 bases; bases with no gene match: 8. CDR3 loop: CASSGRLAGTYNEQFF. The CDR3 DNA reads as TGCGCCAGCAGCGGCCGACTAGCGGGTACTTACAATGAGCAGTTCTTC.

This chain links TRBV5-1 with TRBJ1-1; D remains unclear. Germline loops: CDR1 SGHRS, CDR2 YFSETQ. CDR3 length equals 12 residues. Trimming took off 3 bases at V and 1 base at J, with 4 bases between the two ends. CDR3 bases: TGCGCCAGCAGCTCCGGGAACACTGAAGCTTTCTTT. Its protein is CASSSGNTEAFF.